The clone carrying this T cell receptor (beta chain) was observed a single time. As yet, its antigen is unknown. The data derive from a study of T-cell memory formation after mild COVID-19. General study results and limits: Memory from before infection featured some responding clones, which suggests cross-reactive memory joined.

TCRdb called the 5' RACE reads again in MiXCR, with one record for every CDR3 protein. This sample carries 450,000 to 650,000 distinct CDR3 sequences, roughly 18% of them seen once, and the ten largest clones take around 11%. CDR1 SGHVS and CDR2 FQNEAQ come from the germline V gene. The CDR3 loop spans 17 amino acids. V lost 4 bases to trimming and J lost 0 bases, with 17 bases between them. This clonotype originated in an adult woman who had mild COVID-19 (a few samples of this study predate the infection). Cell type and time point are not known. The chain is built from TRBV7-8 and TRBJ2-3, with no clear D. The sample was PBMCs or a T cell subset sorted from them (not recorded which). In DNA, the CDR3 is TGTGCCAGCAGCTCCTGGTATGGTAGCAGTAGCACAGATACGCAGTATTTT. As protein: CASSSWYGSSSTDTQYF.